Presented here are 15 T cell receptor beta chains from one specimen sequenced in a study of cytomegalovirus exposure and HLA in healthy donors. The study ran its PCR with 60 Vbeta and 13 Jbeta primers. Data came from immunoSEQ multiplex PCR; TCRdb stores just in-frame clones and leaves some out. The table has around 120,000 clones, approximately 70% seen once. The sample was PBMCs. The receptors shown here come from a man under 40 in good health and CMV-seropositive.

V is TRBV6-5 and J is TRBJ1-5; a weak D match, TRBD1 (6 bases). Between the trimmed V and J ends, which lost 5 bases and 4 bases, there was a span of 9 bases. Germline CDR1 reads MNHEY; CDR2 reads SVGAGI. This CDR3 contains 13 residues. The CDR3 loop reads CASSVRGNQPQHF. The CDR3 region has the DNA TGTGCCAGCAGTGTCAGGGGAAATCAGCCCCAGCATTTT.

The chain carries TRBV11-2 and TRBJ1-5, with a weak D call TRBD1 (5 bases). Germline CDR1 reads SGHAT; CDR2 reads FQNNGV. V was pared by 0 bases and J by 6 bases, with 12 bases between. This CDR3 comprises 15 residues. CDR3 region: CASSLEGGVGQPQHF. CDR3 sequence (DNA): TGTGCCAGCAGCTTAGAGGGGGGGGTCGGTCAGCCCCAGCATTTT.

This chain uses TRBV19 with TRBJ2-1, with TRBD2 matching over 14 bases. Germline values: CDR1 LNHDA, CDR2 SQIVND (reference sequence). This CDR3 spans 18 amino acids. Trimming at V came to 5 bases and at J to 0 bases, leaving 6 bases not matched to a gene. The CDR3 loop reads CASSPGLAGGLSYNEQFF. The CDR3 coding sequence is TGTGCCAGTAGTCCCGGACTAGCGGGGGGTCTCTCCTACAATGAGCAGTTCTTC.

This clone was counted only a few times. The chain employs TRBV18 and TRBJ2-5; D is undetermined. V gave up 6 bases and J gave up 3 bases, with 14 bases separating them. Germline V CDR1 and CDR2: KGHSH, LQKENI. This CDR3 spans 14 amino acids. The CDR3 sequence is CASSPIGRKETQYF. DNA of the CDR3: TGTGCCAGCTCTCCCATAGGCAGGAAAGAGACCCAGTACTTC. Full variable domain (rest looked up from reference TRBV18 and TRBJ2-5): NAGVMQNPRHLVRRRGQEARLRCSPMKGHSHVYWYRQLPEEGLKFMVYLQKENIIDESGMPKERFSAEFPKEGPSILRIQQVVRGDSAAYFCASSPIGRKETQYFGPGTRLLVL.

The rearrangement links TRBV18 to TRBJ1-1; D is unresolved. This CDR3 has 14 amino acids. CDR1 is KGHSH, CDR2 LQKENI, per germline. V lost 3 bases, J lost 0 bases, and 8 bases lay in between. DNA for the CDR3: TGTGCCAGCTCACCGGGCCCCATGAACACTGAAGCTTTCTTT. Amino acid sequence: CASSPGPMNTEAFF.

The CDR3 protein is CASSPTGRQPQHF. The CDR3 DNA reads TGTGCCAGCAGTCCAACAGGGCGCCAGCCCCAGCATTTT. The rearrangement joins TRBV6-1 to TRBJ1-5; D perhaps matches TRBD1 (6 bases). The length of the CDR3 is 13 residues. Trimming pared 5 bases from V and 7 bases from J, leaving 12 bases between. Germline assignment: CDR1 MNHNS and CDR2 SASEGT.

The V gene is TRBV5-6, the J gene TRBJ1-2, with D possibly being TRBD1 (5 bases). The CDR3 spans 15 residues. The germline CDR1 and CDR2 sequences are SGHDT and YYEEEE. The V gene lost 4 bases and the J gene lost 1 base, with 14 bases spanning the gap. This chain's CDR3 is CASSRLGEGNYGYTF. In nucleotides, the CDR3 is TGTGCCAGCAGCAGGTTGGGGGAGGGTAACTATGGCTACACCTTC.

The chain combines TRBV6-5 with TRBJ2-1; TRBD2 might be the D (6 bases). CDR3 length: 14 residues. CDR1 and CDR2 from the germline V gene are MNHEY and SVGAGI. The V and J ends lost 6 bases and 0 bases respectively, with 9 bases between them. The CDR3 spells CASSQEGSYNEQFF. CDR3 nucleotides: TGTGCCAGCAGCCAGGAGGGCTCCTACAATGAGCAGTTCTTC.

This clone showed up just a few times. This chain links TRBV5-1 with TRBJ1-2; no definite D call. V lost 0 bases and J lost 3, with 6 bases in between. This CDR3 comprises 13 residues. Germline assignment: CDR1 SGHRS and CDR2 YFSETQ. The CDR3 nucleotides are TGCGCCAGCAGCTTGGACAGTGACTATGGCTACACCTTC. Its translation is CASSLDSDYGYTF.

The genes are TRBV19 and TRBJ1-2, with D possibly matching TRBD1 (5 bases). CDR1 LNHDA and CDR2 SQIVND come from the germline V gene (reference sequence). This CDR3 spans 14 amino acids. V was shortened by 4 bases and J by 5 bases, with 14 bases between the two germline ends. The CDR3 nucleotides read TGTGCCAGTAGTAAAATAGGGGATACGTATGGCTACACCTTC. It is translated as CASSKIGDTYGYTF.

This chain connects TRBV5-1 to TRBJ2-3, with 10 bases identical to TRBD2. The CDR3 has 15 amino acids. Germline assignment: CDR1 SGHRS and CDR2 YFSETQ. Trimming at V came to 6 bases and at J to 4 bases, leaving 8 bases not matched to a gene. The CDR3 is CASTDSGGRADTQYF. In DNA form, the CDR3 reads TGCGCCAGCACCGATAGCGGGGGGCGGGCAGATACGCAGTATTTT.

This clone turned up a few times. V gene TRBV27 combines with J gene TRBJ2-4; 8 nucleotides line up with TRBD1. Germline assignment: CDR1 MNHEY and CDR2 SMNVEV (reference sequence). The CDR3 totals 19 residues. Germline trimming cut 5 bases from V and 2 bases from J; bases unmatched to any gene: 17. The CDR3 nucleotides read TGTGCCAGCAGTCCATCTACAGGGGGAATTTCTACTTCCAAAAACATTCAGTACTTC. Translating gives CASSPSTGGISTSKNIQYF.

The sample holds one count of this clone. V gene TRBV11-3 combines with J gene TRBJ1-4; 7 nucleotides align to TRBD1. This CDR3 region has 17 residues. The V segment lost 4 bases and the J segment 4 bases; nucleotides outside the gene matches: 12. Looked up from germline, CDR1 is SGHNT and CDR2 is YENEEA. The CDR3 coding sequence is TGTGCCAGCAGCTCCATCGACAGGGAAGTTAGTAATGAAAAACTGTTTTTT. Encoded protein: CASSSIDREVSNEKLFF.

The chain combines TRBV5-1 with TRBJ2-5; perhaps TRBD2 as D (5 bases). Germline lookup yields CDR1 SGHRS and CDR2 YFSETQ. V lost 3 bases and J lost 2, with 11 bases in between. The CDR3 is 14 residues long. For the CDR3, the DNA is TGCGCCAGCAGCTCAGCGGAGTCTCAAGAGACCCAGTACTTC. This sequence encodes CASSSAESQETQYF.

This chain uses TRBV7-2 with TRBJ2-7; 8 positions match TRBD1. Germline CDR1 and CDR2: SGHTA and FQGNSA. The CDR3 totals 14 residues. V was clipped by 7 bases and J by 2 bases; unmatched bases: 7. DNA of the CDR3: TGTGCCAGCACCCGGACAGGGTCAACCTACGAGCAGTACTTC. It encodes CASTRTGSTYEQYF.